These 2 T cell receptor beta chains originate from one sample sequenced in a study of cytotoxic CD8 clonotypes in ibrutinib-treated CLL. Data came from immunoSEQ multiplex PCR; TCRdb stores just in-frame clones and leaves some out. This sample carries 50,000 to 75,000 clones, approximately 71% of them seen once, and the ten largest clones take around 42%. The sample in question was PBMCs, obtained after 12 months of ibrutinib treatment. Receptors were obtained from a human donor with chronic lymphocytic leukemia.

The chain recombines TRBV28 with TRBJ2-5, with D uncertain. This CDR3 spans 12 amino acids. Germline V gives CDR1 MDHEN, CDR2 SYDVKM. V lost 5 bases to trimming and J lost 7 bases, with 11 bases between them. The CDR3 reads CASSSAPGTQYF. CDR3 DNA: TGTGCCAGCAGTAGCGCACCGGGGACCCAGTACTTC.

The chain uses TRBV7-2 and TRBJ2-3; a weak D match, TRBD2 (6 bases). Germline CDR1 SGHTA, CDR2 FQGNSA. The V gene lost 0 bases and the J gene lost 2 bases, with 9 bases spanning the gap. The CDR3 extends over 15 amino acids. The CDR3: CASSLAGRVTDTQYF. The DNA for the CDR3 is TGTGCCAGCAGCTTAGCCGGGAGAGTCACAGATACGCAGTATTTT. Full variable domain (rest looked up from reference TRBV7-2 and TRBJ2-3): GAGVSQSPSNKVTEKGKDVELRCDPISGHTALYWYRQSLGQGLEFLIYFQGNSAPDKSGLPSDRFSAERTGGSVSTLTIQRTQQEDSAVYLCASSLAGRVTDTQYFGPGTRLTVL.